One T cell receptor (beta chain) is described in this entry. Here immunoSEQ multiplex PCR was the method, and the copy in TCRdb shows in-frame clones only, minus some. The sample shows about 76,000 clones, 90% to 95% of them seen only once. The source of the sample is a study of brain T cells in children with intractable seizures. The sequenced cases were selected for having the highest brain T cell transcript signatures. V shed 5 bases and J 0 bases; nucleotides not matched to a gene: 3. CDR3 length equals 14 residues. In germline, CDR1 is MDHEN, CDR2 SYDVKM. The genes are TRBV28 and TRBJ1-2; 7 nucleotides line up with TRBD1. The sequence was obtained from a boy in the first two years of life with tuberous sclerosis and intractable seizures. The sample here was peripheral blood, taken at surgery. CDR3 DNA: TGTGCCAGCAGTCCCGGGACAGCTAACTATGGCTACACCTTC. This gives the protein CASSPGTANYGYTF.